These T cell receptor beta chains were read from a single sample in a study of T cells in tuberculosis. Only in-frame clones appear in the TCRdb table, and some are missing; sequencing was by immunoSEQ multiplex PCR. The data hold tens of thousands of clones, with about nine tenths observed a single time. The sample consisted of CD1b-GMM tetramer-negative cells sorted from PBMCs. Receptor source: an adult woman with latent tuberculosis. CDR3s include the opening cysteine and the closing phenylalanine or tryptophan. The D gene is left open where the match is weak. For some rows the clone size is stated as once, few or many, or as a class when expanded; others skip it.

d_call	clone_size	v_call	j_call	cdr3_length	cdr3_aa	cdr3_nt
.	.	TRBV12-5	TRBJ2-7	15	CASGLRLGPSYEQYF	TGTGCTAGTGGTTTGCGATTGGGGCCTTCCTACGAGCAGTACTTC
TRBD1	once	TRBV5-1	TRBJ2-3	15	CASSMPGQGRDTQYF	TGCGCCAGCAGCATGCCGGGACAGGGGCGAGATACGCAGTATTTT
TRBD2	.	TRBV4-2	TRBJ2-3	16	CASSQEPSGGGYTQYF	TGTGCCAGCAGCCAAGAGCCTAGCGGGGGGGGATATACGCAGTATTTT
TRBD1	.	TRBV19	TRBJ1-6	13	CASSNTGDSPLHF	TGTGCCAGTAGTAACACAGGGGATTCACCCCTCCACTTT
TRBD1	.	TRBV14	TRBJ2-7	13	CASSRDRVHEQYF	TGTGCCAGCTCCCGGGACAGGGTACACGAGCAGTACTTC
.	.	TRBV6-4	TRBJ2-6	18	CASSGEALLGSGANVLTF	TGTGCCAGCAGTGGGGAGGCGCTCCTTGGATCTGGGGCCAACGTCCTGACTTTC
TRBD1	.	TRBV5-1	TRBJ1-3	20	CASSLESRGRGQVSGNTIYF	TGCGCCAGCAGCTTGGAGTCGCGGGGTCGGGGACAGGTCTCTGGAAACACCATATATTTT
TRBD2	few	TRBV29-1	TRBJ2-1	14	CSLRRGGDYNEQFF	TGCAGCTTGAGGCGGGGGGGCGATTACAATGAGCAGTTCTTC
TRBD2	.	TRBV11-2	TRBJ2-3	15	CASRLSGGAGDTQYF	TGTGCCAGCAGGCTTAGCGGGGGGGCCGGAGATACGCAGTATTTT
TRBD1	.	TRBV7-8	TRBJ1-1	15	CASSSRQGRLTEAFF	TGTGCCAGCAGCAGTCGACAGGGAAGGCTAACTGAAGCTTTCTTT
TRBD1	once	TRBV7-2	TRBJ1-5	15	CASSLVDRGDQPQHF	TGTGCCAGCAGCTTAGTTGACAGGGGAGATCAGCCCCAGCATTTT
.	.	TRBV9	TRBJ1-2	14	CASSVTDNYYGYTF	TGTGCCAGCAGCGTAACAGATAATTACTATGGCTACACCTTC
.	.	TRBV4-2	TRBJ1-5	17	CASSQGGLLDANQPQHF	TGTGCCAGCAGCCAAGGTGGACTCTTGGATGCAAATCAGCCCCAGCATTTT
.	.	TRBV15	TRBJ1-1	16	CATSMIRGRVNTEAFF	TGTGCCACCAGCATGATCAGAGGCAGGGTGAACACTGAAGCTTTCTTT
TRBD1	.	TRBV5-1	TRBJ1-1	15	CASSPGTGGNTEAFF	TGCGCCAGCAGCCCGGGGACAGGGGGGAACACTGAAGCTTTCTTT
.	.	TRBV30	TRBJ1-5	15	CAWSVLRGSNQPQHF	TGTGCCTGGAGTGTACTGAGAGGTAGCAATCAGCCCCAGCATTTT
TRBD1	few	TRBV4-2	TRBJ1-3	15	CASSQDRGTGNTIYF	TGTGCCAGCAGCCAGGACAGGGGGACTGGAAACACCATATATTTT
TRBD2	once	TRBV28	TRBJ2-2	14	CATLPGGPAGELFF	TGTGCCACCCTTCCGGGGGGGCCGGCCGGGGAGCTGTTTTTT
.	.	TRBV6-5	TRBJ2-5	12	CASRAGQETQYF	TGTGCCAGCCGAGCAGGTCAAGAGACCCAGTACTTC
.	.	TRBV5-1	TRBJ2-1	12	CASSPEGNEQFF	TGCGCCAGCAGCCCTGAGGGTAATGAGCAGTTCTTC
.	.	TRBV5-1	TRBJ1-4	14	CASSLDGTNEKLFF	TGCGCCAGCAGCTTGGACGGAACTAATGAAAAACTGTTTTTT
TRBD2	.	TRBV5-1	TRBJ2-3	14	CASSLGTRSDTQYF	TGCGCCAGCAGCTTGGGGACTAGATCAGATACGCAGTATTTT
TRBD1	.	TRBV7-2	TRBJ2-1	15	CASSSTGQGMNEQFF	TGTGCCAGCAGTTCAACGGGACAGGGTATGAATGAGCAGTTCTTC
TRBD2	.	TRBV6-4	TRBJ2-1	13	CASRGGMYNEQFF	TGTGCCAGCCGGGGGGGGATGTACAATGAGCAGTTCTTC
TRBD1	.	TRBV7-2	TRBJ1-1	15	CASSLSRTGPTEAFF	TGTGCCAGCAGCTTATCCCGGACAGGGCCAACTGAAGCTTTCTTT
TRBD1	.	TRBV5-1	TRBJ1-2	15	CASSTVPPDRDGYTF	TGCGCCAGCAGCACAGTACCCCCGGACAGGGATGGCTACACCTTC
TRBD1	.	TRBV6-1	TRBJ1-5	14	CASRDTGVGQPQHF	TGTGCCAGCAGAGATACAGGGGTGGGTCAGCCCCAGCATTTT
TRBD1	.	TRBV6-1	TRBJ1-5	15	CASSEQGGQGQPQHF	TGTGCCAGCAGTGAGCAGGGAGGACAGGGGCAGCCCCAGCATTTT
TRBD2	few	TRBV28	TRBJ2-2	17	CASKPSGGVADTGELFF	TGTGCCAGCAAGCCTTCGGGGGGTGTCGCCGACACCGGGGAGCTGTTTTTT
.	.	TRBV5-6	TRBJ1-5	15	CASSPGLGGIQPQHF	TGTGCCAGCAGCCCAGGTCTTGGGGGCATCCAGCCCCAGCATTTT
.	.	TRBV12-5	TRBJ1-1	11	CASAEDTEAFF	TGTGCTAGTGCCGAGGACACTGAAGCTTTCTTT
TRBD2	.	TRBV19	TRBJ2-4	16	CASSIPRGGLQNIQYF	TGTGCCAGTAGTATACCCCGGGGGGGCCTTCAAAACATTCAGTACTTC
.	once	TRBV19	TRBJ2-1	15	CASSRGQSGYNEQFF	TGTGCCAGTAGTAGAGGACAGTCTGGATACAATGAGCAGTTCTTC
.	.	TRBV18	TRBJ2-7	15	CASSPSTGPYYEQYF	TGTGCCAGCTCACCGTCCACAGGACCGTACTACGAGCAGTACTTC
.	.	TRBV6-5	TRBJ2-1	11	CASSYLYEQFF	TGTGCCAGCAGTTACCTTTATGAGCAGTTCTTC
.	.	TRBV10-2	TRBJ2-6	16	CASSEPAGAGANVLTF	TGCGCCAGCAGTGAGCCAGCAGGGGCTGGGGCCAACGTCCTGACTTTC
TRBD1	.	TRBV9	TRBJ2-3	16	CASSALVDRGQDTQYF	TGTGCCAGCAGCGCTCTAGTCGACAGGGGGCAAGATACGCAGTATTTT
TRBD2	.	TRBV7-2	TRBJ2-1	14	CASKRGGADNEQFF	TGTGCCAGCAAGCGGGGGGGAGCGGACAATGAGCAGTTCTTC